This TCR beta chain was found in a study of T cells expressing NK-cell markers. Whole-study context: Seven donors tested HCMV-seropositive and one tested seronegative among the eight sequenced.

TCRdb re-called the 5' RACE reads and gives one entry per CDR3 protein, without DNA. The table for this sample gives approximately 170,000 distinct CDR3 sequences. There are 18 residues in the CDR3. Looked up from germline, CDR1 is SGHRS and CDR2 is YFSETQ. Material: blood T cells: a sorted CD56 or NKG2C T cell subset, CD4+ or CD8+ T cells, or bulk PBMC T cells (not recorded which). The chain links TRBV5-1 to TRBJ2-2; TCRdb proposes TRBD2, but this gene call is untestable without DNA. This clonotype was sampled from a man aged 18-69 years in good health. The CDR3 here is CASSRGLAGGPNTGELFF.